Below are 2 T cell receptor beta chains sequenced from a single sample in a study of blood T cell repertoires in COVID-19. The assay was immunoSEQ multiplex PCR, and TCRdb's table has in-frame clones only and misses some. The profile covers about 190,000 clones, with approximately 88% appearing a single time and around 7% taken by the ten largest. Sequenced: peripheral blood. The origin of the receptors is a man aged 35 to 55 with acute or convalescent COVID-19.

The chain has TRBV11-3 and TRBJ2-2; tentative D call: TRBD1 (6 bases). CDR3 size: 16 residues. Germline values: CDR1 SGHNT, CDR2 YENEEA. The V end was cut by 4 bases, the J end by 0 bases, with 12 bases between. The CDR3 DNA sequence: TGTGCCAGCAGCTCTGGGGACACCCCGAACACCGGGGAGCTGTTTTTT. Translation: CASSSGDTPNTGELFF.

This clone has just a few counts. V gene TRBV7-8 combines with J gene TRBJ1-5; TRBD1 matches 7 bases. V trimming: 5 bases; J trimming: 7 bases; junction bases outside the gene matches: 14. There are 16 residues in the CDR3. The germline V gene has CDR1 SGHVS and CDR2 FQNEAQ. CDR3 loop: CASSPSPRQGWQPQHF. CDR3 nucleotide sequence: TGTGCCAGCAGCCCCTCTCCCCGACAGGGTTGGCAGCCCCAGCATTTT. Full variable domain (outside the CDR3, taken from reference TRBV7-8 and TRBJ1-5): GAGVSQSPRYKVAKRGQDVALRCDPISGHVSLFWYQQALGQGPEFLTYFQNEAQLDKSGLPSDRFFAERPEGSVSTLKIQRTQQEDSAVYLCASSPSPRQGWQPQHFGDGTRLSIL.